This passage covers 10 T cell receptor beta chains from one sample sequenced in a study of blood T cell repertoires in COVID-19. Here immunoSEQ multiplex PCR was the method, and the copy in TCRdb shows in-frame clones only, minus some. This repertoire shows about 210,000 clones, roughly 86% found once; its top ten account for around 7.3%. Material for sequencing was peripheral blood. These receptor sequences come from a woman aged 50 to 65 with active or convalescent COVID-19.

The CDR3 sequence: CASSQQGSIYNEQFF. CDR3 nucleotides: TGTGCCAGCAGCCAACAGGGGAGTATATACAATGAGCAGTTCTTC. The rearrangement joins TRBV5-4 to TRBJ2-1, with 7 bases lining up with TRBD1. CDR3 length equals 15 residues. Per the germline V gene, CDR1 is SGHNT and CDR2 is YYREEE (reference sequence). J gave up 4 bases and V 4 bases, and 8 bases lay outside the gene matches.

The chain couples TRBV19 to TRBJ2-1, with 14 positions matching TRBD2. Germline V lookup: CDR1 LNHDA, CDR2 SQIVND (reference sequence). The CDR3 is 17 amino acids. Unmatched junction bases numbered 3, after V lost 1 base and J lost 4 bases. The CDR3 nucleotides read TGTGCCAGTAGTATAGTTGGACTAGCGGGGGGTTACAATGAGCAGTTCTTC. Translating gives CASSIVGLAGGYNEQFF.

The genes are TRBV2 and TRBJ1-5; 8 bases are a match to TRBD1. Germline V gene data show CDR1 as SNHLY and CDR2 as FYNNEI. The CDR3 runs to 15 residues. V was clipped by 0 bases and J by 9 bases; unmatched bases: 7. For the CDR3, the DNA is TGTGCCAGCAGTGAAGCAGGACAGGGTGAGGGGCCCCAGCATTTT. As protein: CASSEAGQGEGPQHF.

The J gene is TRBJ2-3, the V gene TRBV20-1; D perhaps matches TRBD2 (6 bases). V lost 3 bases and J 0 bases, leaving 13 bases between the germline ends. Germline V gene sequence: CDR1 DFQATT, CDR2 SNEGSKA (reference sequence). CDR3 length equals 15 residues. CDR3 DNA: TGCAGTGCTAGTCTCGATAGCGGAAGCACAGATACGCAGTATTTT. It yields the protein CSASLDSGSTDTQYF.

In this sample, this clone turned up once. The rearrangement joins TRBV27 to TRBJ2-7; weak D call: TRBD2 (6 bases). This CDR3 has 15 residues. Trimming removed 2 bases at V and 2 bases at J, with 13 bases between. Germline V gene sequence: CDR1 MNHEY, CDR2 SMNVEV (reference sequence). The CDR3: CASSLGGVYTYEQYF. For the CDR3, the DNA is TGTGCCAGCAGTTTAGGAGGGGTCTACACCTACGAGCAGTACTTC.

The V gene is TRBV27, the J gene TRBJ1-1, with unresolved D. Per the germline V gene, CDR1 is MNHEY and CDR2 is SMNVEV (reference sequence). The CDR3 length is 11 residues. V lost 4 bases to trimming and J lost 10 bases, with 10 bases between them. CDR3 in amino acids: CASSSHQSAFF. The CDR3 nucleotides are TGTGCCAGCAGTTCCCACCAGTCAGCTTTCTTT.

The chain carries TRBV9 and TRBJ2-1; TRBD2 is a possible D gene (6 bases). This CDR3 spans 15 amino acids. Germline CDR1 is SGDLS and CDR2 is YYNGEE. V dropped 7 bases and J dropped 9 bases, with 23 bases sitting between them. This CDR3 reads CASGSRTLVGGEQFF. CDR3 sequence (DNA): TGTGCCAGCGGATCTCGGACTCTCGTGGGGGGTGAGCAGTTCTTC. The variable domain in full, completed from reference TRBV9 and TRBJ2-1, reads DSGVTQTPKHLITATGQRVTLRCSPRSGDLSVYWYQQSLDQGLQFLIQYYNGEERAKGNILERFSAQQFPDLHSELNLSSLELGDSALYFCASGSRTLVGGEQFFGPGTRLTVL.

The chain combines TRBV5-5 with TRBJ2-4, with D perhaps TRBD1 (6 bases). Germline CDR1 and CDR2: SGHKS and YYEKEE (reference sequence). This CDR3 spans 12 amino acids. Trimming removed 4 bases at V and 12 bases at J, with 14 bases between. CDR3 loop: CASSQNFRGQYF. In DNA form, the CDR3 reads TGTGCCAGCAGCCAGAACTTCAGGGGTCAGTACTTC.

The chain is built from TRBV19 and TRBJ2-5, with D uncertain. Germline V gene data show CDR1 as LNHDA and CDR2 as SQIVND (reference sequence). V was cut by 3 bases and J by 1 base, with 6 bases left in between. This CDR3 spans 13 amino acids. CDR3 amino acids: CASSMRLQETQYF. In nucleotides, the CDR3 is TGTGCCAGTAGTATGAGGCTCCAAGAGACCCAGTACTTC. The full variable domain, rest sourced from reference TRBV19 and TRBJ2-5, is DGGITQSPKYLFRKEGQNVTLSCEQNLNHDAMYWYRQDPGQGLRLIYYSQIVNDFQKGDIAEGYSVSREKKESFPLTVTSAQKNPTAFYLCASSMRLQETQYFGPGTRLLVL.

In its sample, this clone was seen a few times. This sequence joins TRBV7-9 and TRBJ1-3, with a tentative D call TRBD1 (5 bases). With 4 bases removed from V and 1 base from J, the gap between germline ends came to 14 bases. In germline, CDR1 is SEHNR, CDR2 FQNEAQ (reference sequence). The CDR3 sequence is 16 residues long. The CDR3 coding sequence is TGTGCCAGCAGCTCGCCGGCGGGGGGGTCTGGAAACACCATATATTTT. Its translation: CASSSPAGGSGNTIYF.